This TCR beta chain originates from a study of regulatory T cells in long-lasting Graves disease. In the study overall: Antithyroid drug exposure in newly diagnosed Graves' patients had lasted under 3 months. Study-level findings and limits: TRBV28, TRBJ1-2 and TRBJ2-5 were favored in persistent disease.

This clonotype was observed many times. Its antigen is still unknown. Time point reported: newly diagnosed GD, antithyroid drugs for less than 3 months. Making the TCR library involved RNA that had been extracted from PBMCs. Germline values: CDR1 SEHNR, CDR2 FQNEAQ (reference sequence). There are 17 residues in the CDR3. Trimming took off 5 bases at V and 2 bases at J, with 21 bases between the two ends. Arm-PCR of CDR3 regions and iRepertoire HTBI primers were used to build TCR beta libraries. MiXCR was run by TCRdb on the multiplex PCR reads, yielding one entry per CDR3 protein. Found here are 600,000 to 650,000 distinct CDR3 sequences, roughly 16% of them singletons; the top ten hold about 17%. These same data were also listed under a study on T cells in Graves' hyperthyroidism and ophthalmopathy. That study reports: Exclusion of patients followed from uncontrolled infection, other autoimmune disease, pregnancy or lactation.

This clonotype was sampled from a woman aged 30 to 39 with Graves disease. Sequencing used peripheral blood mononuclear cells (PBMCs), obtained at new diagnosis, from a patient treated with antithyroid drugs. This chain connects TRBV7-9 to TRBJ1-1; tentative D call: TRBD1 (5 bases). The CDR3 nucleotides are TGTGCCAGCAGCCCCGGGTCATCCGGGGGAATAAACACTGAAGCTTTCTTT. Its protein product is CASSPGSSGGINTEAFF.